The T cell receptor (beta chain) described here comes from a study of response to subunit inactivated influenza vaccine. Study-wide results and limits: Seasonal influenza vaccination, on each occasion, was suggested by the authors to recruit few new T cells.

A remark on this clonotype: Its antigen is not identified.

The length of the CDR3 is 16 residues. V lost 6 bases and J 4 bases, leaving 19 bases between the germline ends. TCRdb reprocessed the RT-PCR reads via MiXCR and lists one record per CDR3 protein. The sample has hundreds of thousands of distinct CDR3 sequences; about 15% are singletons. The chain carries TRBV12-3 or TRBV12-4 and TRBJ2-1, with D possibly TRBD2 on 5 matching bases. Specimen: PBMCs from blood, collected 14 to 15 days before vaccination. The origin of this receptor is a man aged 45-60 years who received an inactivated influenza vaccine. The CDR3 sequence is CASRLTGLALYNEQFF. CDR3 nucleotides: TGTGCCAGCAGACTCACCGGGCTAGCACTATACAATGAGCAGTTCTTC.